These 8 T cell receptor beta chains came from one sample sequenced in a study of T-cell reconstitution after alpha-beta-depleted transplantation in children. A TCRbeta library incorporating unique molecular identifiers was prepared. TCRdb reprocessed the PCR reads with MiXCR, giving one entry per CDR3 protein. This table has 640,000 or so distinct CDR3 sequences, approximately 16% appearing once. Sequences were derived from PBMCs from the stem cell graft donor, sampled from the stem cell graft. These TCRs come from a human donor who donated a stem cell graft to a child with acute myeloid leukemia.

The chain carries TRBV24-1 and TRBJ2-3; D is uncertain. Germline V CDR1 and CDR2: KGHDR, SFDVKD. Trimming pared 0 bases from V and 4 bases from J, leaving 7 bases between. The CDR3 is made up of 14 amino acids. CDR3 loop: CATSDLTVPDTQYF. CDR3 in DNA: TGTGCCACCAGTGATTTGACCGTCCCAGATACGCAGTATTTT.

This clonotype was seen ten or more times. The rearrangement joins TRBV20-1 to TRBJ2-5; D gene ambiguous. Germline V gene data show CDR1 as DFQATT and CDR2 as SNEGSKA (reference sequence). The V gene lost 1 base and the J gene lost 2 bases, with 8 bases spanning the gap. The CDR3 length is 13 residues. The CDR3 bases are TGCAGTGCTAGAGCTAGGGTTCAAGAGACCCAGTACTTC. Protein sequence: CSARARVQETQYF.

At least ten counts were recorded for this clonotype. V gene TRBV7-6 combines with J gene TRBJ2-1; D remains ambiguous. Trimming removed 5 bases from V and 10 bases from J, with 12 bases in between. Germline CDR1 reads SGHVS; CDR2 reads FNYEAQ. The CDR3 extends over 12 amino acids. The DNA for the CDR3 is TGTGCCAGCAGCCTCCCCGGACGGGAGCAGTTCTTC. Amino acid sequence: CASSLPGREQFF.

This clonotype appeared many times. This chain connects TRBV15 to TRBJ2-5; the match to TRBD2 covers 7 bases. The CDR3 runs to 16 residues. Losses at the gene ends were 2 bases for V and 5 bases for J; bases not matched to a gene: 11. The germline V gene has CDR1 LNHNV and CDR2 YYDKDF (reference sequence). The CDR3 sequence is CATSRLIWGGSETQYF. DNA for the CDR3: TGTGCCACCAGCAGACTAATCTGGGGGGGGAGTGAGACCCAGTACTTC.

This clonotype came up a few times. V gene TRBV5-1 combines with J gene TRBJ2-2, with D perhaps matching TRBD1 (5 bases). Germline CDR1 is SGHRS and CDR2 is YFSETQ. Between the trimmed V and J ends, which lost 5 bases and 6 bases, there was a span of 14 bases. CDR3 length: 14 residues. CDR3 amino acids: CASSFSQGPGELFF. The CDR3 DNA follows: TGCGCCAGCAGTTTCAGCCAGGGCCCCGGGGAGCTGTTTTTT.

Many counts were recorded for this clonotype. The V and J genes are TRBV6-2 or TRBV6-3 and TRBJ2-5; D is ambiguous. Germline lookup yields CDR1 MNHEY and CDR2 SVGEGT. The V end was cut by 2 bases, the J end by 1 base, with 11 bases between. The CDR3 is 15 amino acids. The CDR3 protein is CASSYGNTAQETQYF. The CDR3 nucleotides read TGTGCCAGCAGTTACGGTAACACGGCCCAAGAGACCCAGTACTTC.

The chain carries TRBV5-1 and TRBJ2-3; possibly TRBD2 for D (5 bases). CDR3 length: 15 residues. V was trimmed by 5 bases and J by 2 bases, leaving 15 bases between them. Per the germline V gene, CDR1 is SGHRS and CDR2 is YFSETQ. This chain's CDR3 is CASRRRSGPTDTQYF. Here the CDR3 DNA reads TGCGCCAGCAGGAGGAGGAGCGGTCCCACAGATACGCAGTATTTT.

This clonotype was found many times. V usage is TRBV13 and J usage is TRBJ2-1; D call uncertain. Germline V gives CDR1 PRHDT, CDR2 FYEKMQ (reference sequence). V lost 2 bases, J lost 0 bases, and 8 bases lay in between. CDR3 length: 15 residues. CDR3 residues: CASSLRIFSYNEQFF. CDR3 in DNA: TGTGCCAGCAGCTTACGGATTTTCTCCTACAATGAGCAGTTCTTC.